This entry lists 17 T cell receptor beta chains sequenced from one sample in a study of T cells after yellow fever vaccination. TCRdb re-called the 5' RACE reads through MiXCR, storing one row per CDR3 protein. The sample contains more than 300,000 distinct CDR3 sequences, approximately 4% of which appear only once. The sample was PBMCs, taken 15 days after the yellow fever booster vaccination. The source of these receptors is a man in his late teens or twenties who received the YFV17D yellow fever vaccine.

This clonotype was picked up a small number of times. The genes are TRBV18 and TRBJ2-1; D is undetermined. The CDR3 runs 12 residues. Germline CDR1 and CDR2: KGHSH and LQKENI. V gave up 6 bases and J gave up 8 bases, with 11 bases separating them. The CDR3 nucleotides are TGTGCCAGCTCCCAACCACATCATGAGCAGTTCTTC. This translates into CASSQPHHEQFF. Supplemented by reference TRBV18 and TRBJ2-1, the full variable domain reads NAGVMQNPRHLVRRRGQEARLRCSPMKGHSHVYWYRQLPEEGLKFMVYLQKENIIDESGMPKERFSAEFPKEGPSILRIQQVVRGDSAAYFCASSQPHHEQFFGPGTRLTVL.

The sample holds a few counts of this clonotype. The chain combines TRBV20-1 with TRBJ2-1, with 8 bases identical to TRBD1. There are 15 residues in the CDR3. After removal of 7 bases from V and 2 bases from J, the junction contained 10 bases not matched to a gene. Germline CDR1 DFQATT, CDR2 SNEGSKA (reference sequence). CDR3 region: CSGVGQGETYNEQFF. DNA for the CDR3: TGCAGTGGAGTAGGACAGGGTGAAACCTACAATGAGCAGTTCTTC.

This clonotype was observed many times. The chain joins TRBV2 to TRBJ1-1; D might be TRBD1 (6 bases). The germline V gene has CDR1 SNHLY and CDR2 FYNNEI. Trimming left V 1 base short and J 3 bases short, with 15 bases between. This CDR3 region has 16 residues. CDR3 sequence reads: CASSEGQGPLDTEAFF. CDR3 in DNA: TGTGCCAGCAGTGAAGGGCAGGGGCCCTTGGACACTGAAGCTTTCTTT.

This clonotype occurred a few times. CDR3 amino acids: CATQYSGNTIYF. The DNA of the CDR3 is TGTGCCACCCAGTACTCTGGAAACACCATATATTTT. This chain uses TRBV12-3 or TRBV12-4 with TRBJ1-3; D call uncertain. The CDR3 loop spans 12 amino acids. Trimming pared 10 bases from V and 0 bases from J, leaving 7 bases between.

This clonotype has at least ten counts. The chain links TRBV20-1 to TRBJ1-3; 9 bases align to TRBD1. Germline values: CDR1 DFQATT, CDR2 SNEGSKA (reference sequence). CDR3 length equals 14 residues. J gave up 4 bases and V 5 bases, and 6 bases lay outside the gene matches. Here the CDR3 reads CSAQQGAGGNTIYF. The DNA of the CDR3 is TGCAGTGCTCAACAGGGGGCAGGAGGAAACACCATATATTTT.

This clonotype was counted many times. The V and J genes are TRBV6-4 and TRBJ1-1; no clear D gene. The CDR3 has 15 amino acids. V was pared by 0 bases and J by 4 bases, with 12 bases between. Germline V CDR1 and CDR2: MRHNA, SNTAGT. The DNA for the CDR3 is TGTGCCAGCAGTGACTCGAAGGCCCGGGGCACTGAAGCTTTCTTT. Its protein is CASSDSKARGTEAFF.

The sample holds many counts of this clonotype. This chain joins TRBV7-3 and TRBJ1-1, with D unclear. CDR1 and CDR2 (germline): SGHTA, FQGTGA. The CDR3 sequence is 13 residues long. V was clipped by 5 bases and J by 1 base, with 8 bases between them. The CDR3 DNA follows: TGTGCCAGCAGCCCCATCGGGAACACTGAAGCTTTCTTT. It translates to CASSPIGNTEAFF.

This clonotype was detected only once. The CDR3 loop is CASSGDRTGYEQYF. CDR3 sequence (DNA): TGTGCCAGCAGCGGGGACAGGACGGGCTACGAGCAGTACTTC. V gene TRBV7-9 combines with J gene TRBJ2-7, with TRBD1 matching over 8 bases. J lost 3 bases, V lost 5 bases, and 6 bases had no gene match. The CDR3 totals 14 residues. Germline V CDR1 and CDR2: SEHNR, FQNEAQ (reference sequence).

This clonotype was counted between two and nine times. V is TRBV7-7 and J is TRBJ1-4; TRBD1 is a possible D gene (6 bases). This CDR3 has 15 residues. V was cut by 3 bases and J by 3 bases, with 11 bases left in between. Per germline, CDR1 SSHAT and CDR2 FNYEAQ (reference sequence). CDR3 nucleotides: TGTGCCAGCAGCTTTTCAGGGGCCCCTAATGAAAAACTGTTTTTT. This gives the protein CASSFSGAPNEKLFF.

In this sample, this clonotype turned up many times. The CDR3 sequence is CASSTFQGEVDSETQYF. The CDR3 region has the DNA TGTGCCAGCTCAACTTTTCAGGGGGAGGTGGATTCTGAGACCCAGTACTTC. This chain joins TRBV18 and TRBJ2-5; D perhaps matches TRBD1 (7 bases). The CDR3 extends over 17 amino acids. Germline lookup yields CDR1 KGHSH and CDR2 LQKENI. The V and J ends lost 5 bases and 5 bases respectively, with 24 bases between them.

The V gene is TRBV9, the J gene TRBJ2-3; TRBD2 aligns across 10 bases. V dropped 0 bases and J dropped 1; count of bases not matched to a gene: 5. Germline V gives CDR1 SGDLS, CDR2 YYNGEE. This CDR3 contains 17 residues. The CDR3 DNA reads as TGTGCCAGCAGCGTAGTCCCCACTAGCGGGGGCACAGATACGCAGTATTTT. This gives the protein CASSVVPTSGGTDTQYF.

The chain links TRBV12-3 or TRBV12-4 to TRBJ1-1; D unresolved. The V and J ends lost 3 bases and 4 bases respectively, with 15 bases between them. CDR3 length equals 15 residues. The CDR3 nucleotides are TGTGCCAGCAGTTTGAGGGCAGCCGTTGGCACTGAAGCTTTCTTT. It specifies CASSLRAAVGTEAFF.

The V and J genes are TRBV29-1 and TRBJ2-5, with D possibly being TRBD1 (6 bases). Deletions cut 5 bases from V and 5 bases from J, with 15 bases between. The CDR3 runs to 13 residues. The germline V gene has CDR1 SQVTM and CDR2 ANQGSEA. The CDR3 loop is CSVPHERGETQYF. CDR3 coding DNA: TGCAGCGTTCCCCATGAGAGGGGGGAGACCCAGTACTTC. The whole variable domain, remainder taken from reference TRBV29-1 and TRBJ2-5, is SAVISQKPSRDICQRGTSLTIQCQVDSQVTMMFWYRQQPGQSLTLIATANQGSEATYESGFVIDKFPISRPNLTFSTLTVSNMSPEDSSIYLCSVPHERGETQYFGPGTRLLVL.

The chain employs TRBV7-9 and TRBJ1-6; D is possibly TRBD1 (5 bases). This CDR3 is 14 amino acids long. Trimming cost V 5 bases and J 9 bases, with 14 bases left between them. The V gene's germline CDR1 is SEHNR and CDR2 FQNEAQ (reference sequence). CDR3 protein: CASSPARDGSPLHF. DNA of the CDR3: TGTGCCAGCAGCCCGGCCAGGGATGGTTCACCCCTCCACTTT.

This clonotype has a count of ten or more. The genes are TRBV28 and TRBJ1-1; possible D gene TRBD1, 5 bases. This CDR3 spans 14 amino acids. Trimming cost V 3 bases and J 0 bases, with 8 bases left between them. The germline CDR1 and CDR2 sequences are MDHEN and SYDVKM. The CDR3 nucleotides read TGTGCCAGCAGTTTCCCAGGGATGAACACTGAAGCTTTCTTT. Protein: CASSFPGMNTEAFF.

This clonotype was seen many times. V gene TRBV4-2 combines with J gene TRBJ2-7; D gene unclear. The CDR3 has 12 residues. V gave up 0 bases and J gave up 3 bases, with 3 bases separating them. Germline CDR1 is LGHNA and CDR2 is YNFKEQ. The CDR3 bases are TGTGCCAGCAGCCAAGACAGCTACGAGCAGTACTTC. This translates into CASSQDSYEQYF.

In its sample, this clonotype was seen a few times. J is TRBJ2-7 and V is TRBV5-1, with D uncertain. The CDR3 totals 12 residues. The germline gives CDR1 SGHRS, CDR2 YFSETQ. Trimming removed 4 bases at V and 4 bases at J, with 9 bases between. The CDR3 spells CASSQLPYEQYF. In DNA, the CDR3 is TGCGCCAGCAGCCAGCTACCGTACGAGCAGTACTTC.